This T cell receptor beta chain came from a study of CD8 T cells in Susac syndrome. Study-wide results and caveats: Only a relatively small number of individuals were included in the TCR sequencing and HLA analysis.

Sequencing of TCR beta drew on CD8+ and CD4+ T cells from blood. Multiple sclerosis controls were treatment-naive patients with stable or active relapsing-remitting disease. V was pared by 0 bases and J by 1 base, with 12 bases between. Germline CDR1 and CDR2: KGHSH and LQKENI. The CDR3 runs 16 residues. This clonotype was observed a single time. Its target is not known. Reverse transcription of 0.5 to 1 ug RNA was carried out with random hexamers. The TCR beta CDR3 was amplified by immunoSEQ multiplex PCR across 54 Vbeta, 13 Jbeta. TCRdb independently ran MiXCR on the immunoSEQ multiplex PCR reads; one entry per CDR3 protein. The sample carries about 200,000 distinct CDR3 sequences, about 95% recorded once.

V gene TRBV18 combines with J gene TRBJ1-2; D may be TRBD1 (5 bases). This TCR was sampled from a human donor with multiple sclerosis. Input material: CD4+ T cells from PBMCs. For the CDR3, the DNA is TGTGCCAGCTCACCACCTTCCACGGGGGTTAACTATGGCTACACCTTC. It yields the protein CASSPPSTGVNYGYTF.